A selection of T cell receptor beta chains follows, all from one sample in a study of patients and donors after allogeneic stem cell transplantation. TCRdb called the RT-PCR reads again in MiXCR, with one record for every CDR3 protein. The sample shows roughly 190,000 distinct CDR3 sequences, approximately 41% of them seen only once. The source material was blood, either unsorted or a sorted T cell fraction (not recorded which). Receptor source: a human donor who was either an allogeneic HSCT recipient or a stem cell or donor lymphocyte infusion donor (not recorded which). It is not recorded whose cells these are; they may come from a transplant donor. Each CDR3 is given with its conserved first and last residue. The D gene is left open where the match is weak. Clone size appears in some rows only: once, few, many, or a class for an expanded clone.

V	J	length	D	size	DNA	CDR3
TRBV9	TRBJ2-1	17	TRBD2	-	TGTGCCAGCAGCGTAGCCGGGCTAGCGGGAGGCTACAATGAGCAGTTCTTC	CASSVAGLAGGYNEQFF
TRBV7-9	TRBJ1-1	14	TRBD1	few	TGTGCCAGCCTGCCTGGGACAGGGGTCGCTGAAGCTTTCTTT	CASLPGTGVAEAFF
TRBV5-1	TRBJ1-2	14	-	-	TGCGCCAGCAGCTTGTACCCAGGGAGATATGGCTACACCTTC	CASSLYPGRYGYTF
TRBV6-5	TRBJ2-5	14	TRBD2	-	TGTGCCAGCGCACCGGGACTAGTCCAAGAGACCCAGTACTTC	CASAPGLVQETQYF
TRBV12-3/TRBV12-4	TRBJ1-1	13	-	few	TGTGCCAGCAAAACGGCGGTGAACACTGAAGCTTTCTTT	CASKTAVNTEAFF
TRBV7-2	TRBJ2-1	15	TRBD2	few	TGTGCCAGCAGCTTAGGCGGGAGGCAGCACAATGAGCAGTTCTTC	CASSLGGRQHNEQFF
TRBV14	TRBJ1-1	16	TRBD1	many	TGTGCCAGCAGCCAAGACAGGGGGCAGGTGAACACTGAAGCTTTCTTT	CASSQDRGQVNTEAFF
TRBV27	TRBJ1-4	14	TRBD1	few	TGTGCCAGCAGCGACGGACAGGGAGGGGAAAAACTGTTTTTT	CASSDGQGGEKLFF
TRBV20-1	TRBJ1-2	15	-	-	TGCAGTGCTAGGTACCAGGCGCTAGCTAACTATGGCTACACCTTC	CSARYQALANYGYTF
TRBV13	TRBJ1-1	17	TRBD1	-	TGTGCCAGCAGCTCGGGACAGGGGAACAGTCTAAGGACTGAAGCTTTCTTT	CASSSGQGNSLRTEAFF
TRBV10-3	TRBJ1-1	13	-	few	TGTGCCATCAGCACACAGGGCAACACTGAAGCTTTCTTT	CAISTQGNTEAFF
TRBV25-1	TRBJ1-1	13	-	-	TGTGCCAGCAGTGAATTCACGGGAACTGAAGCTTTCTTT	CASSEFTGTEAFF
TRBV6-5	TRBJ1-5	15	TRBD1	few	TGTGCCAGCAGGGCGACAGGGGATAGCAATCAGCCCCAGCATTTT	CASRATGDSNQPQHF
TRBV20-1	TRBJ1-4	15	TRBD1	-	TGCAGTGCTAACCCTCGACAGGGAAGTTATGAAAAACTGTTTTTT	CSANPRQGSYEKLFF
TRBV5-1	TRBJ2-7	15	-	-	TGCGCCAGCAGCTTGGCGCTCTCGATCTCCTACGAGCAGTACTTC	CASSLALSISYEQYF
TRBV28	TRBJ2-3	16	TRBD2	few	TGTGCCAGCAGCTACCACAGGGGACTAGCTGCAGATACGCAGTATTTT	CASSYHRGLAADTQYF
TRBV6-4	TRBJ2-2	16	-	-	TGTGCCAAGACAGTATTGGACGCCTCGAACACCGGGGAGCTGTTTTTT	CAKTVLDASNTGELFF
TRBV7-9	TRBJ1-2	14	-	few	TGTGCCAGCACCTTAGAGGTGCGGGGGAATGGCTACACCTTC	CASTLEVRGNGYTF
TRBV7-8	TRBJ1-1	13	TRBD1	few	TGTGCCAGCAGCAACGGACAGGGGGCTCGAGCTTTCTTT	CASSNGQGARAFF
TRBV12-3/TRBV12-4	TRBJ2-1	14	-	-	TGTGCCAGCAGTCTGGCCGACACATACAATGAGCAGTTCTTC	CASSLADTYNEQFF
TRBV4-3	TRBJ1-5	15	-	few	TGCGCCAGCAGCCAAGAACAGGGTTTGATTCAGCCCCAGCATTTT	CASSQEQGLIQPQHF
TRBV7-9	TRBJ1-4	14	-	few	TGTGCCAGCAGCTTAGGGACTACGGATGAAAAACTGTTTTTT	CASSLGTTDEKLFF
TRBV21-1	TRBJ2-3	15	-	-	TGTGCCAGCAGCAAAGGTGCGGGTGTCACAGATACGCAGTATTTT	CASSKGAGVTDTQYF